The 22 T cell receptor beta chains listed next were all sequenced from one sample in a study of shared clonotypes between healthy human individuals. Using immunoSEQ multiplex PCR, the repertoire was profiled, and TCRdb retains in-frame clones only, with some absent. The sample consists of 600,000 to 750,000 clones, roughly 72% of them appearing once. The source material was memory CD4+ T cells sorted from blood. Subset of the sample: CD45RA-negative fraction. Receptor source: a woman in her thirties in good health.

This sequence joins TRBV11-2 and TRBJ1-4; D is unresolved. Per the germline V gene, CDR1 is SGHAT and CDR2 is FQNNGV. The CDR3 is 13 amino acids. V lost 8 bases and J 6 bases, leaving 13 bases between the germline ends. CDR3 amino acids: CASSTFLHEKLFF. In DNA form, the CDR3 reads TGTGCCAGCTCGACATTTCTTCATGAAAAACTGTTTTTT.

The chain links TRBV7-2 to TRBJ1-1; D is unclear. The CDR3 totals 13 residues. Trimming left V 3 bases short and J 5 bases short, with 10 bases between. Germline assignment: CDR1 SGHTA and CDR2 FQGNSA. The CDR3 loop is CASSFALTTEAFF. The CDR3 DNA sequence: TGTGCCAGCAGCTTCGCCCTGACGACTGAAGCTTTCTTT.

CDR3 in DNA: TGCGCCAGCAGGGACTACTACGAGCAGTACTTC. This gives the protein CASRDYYEQYF. The chain carries TRBV10-2 and TRBJ2-7; a possible D gene is TRBD2 (6 bases). The V gene's germline CDR1 is WSHSY and CDR2 SAAADI. The length of the CDR3 is 11 residues. V lost 6 bases and J lost 3, with 6 bases in between.

This clone showed up just once. The chain carries TRBV30 and TRBJ2-2; D is unclear. The CDR3 totals 14 residues. The germline V gene has CDR1 GTSNPN and CDR2 SVGIG (reference sequence). Trimming cost V 2 bases and J 7 bases, with 14 bases left between them. The CDR3 loop is CAWSRKQKIGELFF. CDR3 coding DNA: TGTGCCTGGAGTAGGAAACAGAAAATCGGGGAGCTGTTTTTT.

V gene TRBV13 combines with J gene TRBJ2-1; TRBD2 matches at 14 bases. V was pared by 5 bases and J by 7 bases, with 7 bases of the junction left unmatched. CDR1 PRHDT and CDR2 FYEKMQ come from the germline V gene (reference sequence). The CDR3 loop spans 16 amino acids. The CDR3: CASSHGLAGGSNEQFF. CDR3 DNA sequence: TGTGCCAGCAGCCACGGACTAGCGGGAGGATCGAATGAGCAGTTCTTC. Full variable domain (remainder filled in from reference TRBV13 and TRBJ2-1): AAGVIQSPRHLIKEKRETATLKCYPIPRHDTVYWYQQGPGQDPQFLISFYEKMQSDKGSIPDRFSAQQFSDYHSELNMSSLELGDSALYFCASSHGLAGGSNEQFFGPGTRLTVL.

The chain links TRBV5-1 to TRBJ2-7, with TRBD2 identical over 7 bases. The V and J ends lost 4 bases and 2 bases, in that order; junction bases with no gene match: 9. Germline CDR1 reads SGHRS; CDR2 reads YFSETQ. The CDR3 spans 15 residues. The CDR3 protein is CASSIPGGVTYEQYF. CDR3 sequence (DNA): TGCGCCAGCAGCATCCCGGGGGGAGTCACCTACGAGCAGTACTTC.

V gene TRBV19 combines with J gene TRBJ1-5; D is undetermined. Trimming removed 1 base from V and 5 bases from J, with 6 bases in between. Germline-derived CDR1 and CDR2 are LNHDA and SQIVND (reference sequence). This CDR3 is built from 13 residues. The CDR3 here is CASSIVRDQPQHF. The CDR3 coding sequence is TGTGCCAGTAGTATAGTAAGGGATCAGCCCCAGCATTTT.

This clone has a single count. The genes are TRBV7-3 and TRBJ2-1; the D gene is possibly TRBD2 (6 bases). This CDR3 is 15 amino acids long. The germline gives CDR1 SGHTA, CDR2 FQGTGA. V was pared by 5 bases and J by 8 bases, with 19 bases between. The CDR3 DNA follows: TGTGCCAGCAGCGATGAGGGACTCCGAGGCGATGAGCAGTTCTTC. Translating gives CASSDEGLRGDEQFF.

The genes are TRBV7-9 and TRBJ2-6, with TRBD1 identical over 8 bases. Germline values: CDR1 SEHNR, CDR2 FQNEAQ (reference sequence). The CDR3 is 17 amino acids. Trimming took 5 bases from V and 2 from J; bases not matched to a gene: 8. The CDR3 DNA is TGTGCCAGCAGCATACTACAGGGGGTCACTGGGGCCAACGTCCTGACTTTC. This translates into CASSILQGVTGANVLTF.

Many counts were recorded for this clone. This chain connects TRBV19 to TRBJ1-4, with D unclear. The CDR3 has 13 amino acids. Germline V gene data show CDR1 as LNHDA and CDR2 as SQIVND (reference sequence). The germline V and J ends were trimmed by 7 bases and 7 bases, with 13 bases remaining between them. The CDR3 loop is CASKEALGEKLFF. In DNA form, the CDR3 reads TGTGCCAGTAAAGAGGCTTTGGGTGAAAAACTGTTTTTT.

V and J are TRBV7-9 and TRBJ2-5; D may be TRBD1 or TRBD2 (6 bases each). The germline gives CDR1 SEHNR, CDR2 FQNEAQ (reference sequence). This CDR3 has 17 amino acids. Trimming shortened V by 2 bases and J by 1 base, and 17 bases separated the two germline ends. CDR3 sequence reads: CASSLTGAGPSQETQYF. CDR3 sequence (DNA): TGTGCCAGCAGCTTAACGGGGGCAGGACCAAGCCAAGAGACCCAGTACTTC.

This clone was recorded a few times. The gene calls are TRBV5-1 and TRBJ2-1; 7 bases are a match to TRBD2. Germline assignment: CDR1 SGHRS and CDR2 YFSETQ. V lost 7 bases, J lost 9 bases, and 13 bases stayed unmatched. The CDR3 is made up of 14 amino acids. CDR3 amino acids: CASFEGTIAGEQFF. The DNA of the CDR3 is TGCGCCAGCTTCGAAGGGACTATTGCGGGTGAGCAGTTCTTC.

Note on this clone: At the DNA level, this CDR3 is encoded by other sequences in the same sample as well. The chain couples TRBV5-1 to TRBJ1-2; tentatively, D is TRBD1 (6 bases). Per germline, CDR1 SGHRS and CDR2 YFSETQ. The CDR3 is 12 amino acids. Trimming shortened V by 2 bases and J by 6 bases, and 8 bases separated the two germline ends. Here the CDR3 reads CASSFKGDGYTF. The CDR3 nucleotides read TGCGCCAGCAGCTTTAAGGGGGATGGCTACACCTTC.

This clone has ten or more counts. This specimen includes other DNA sequences encoding the same CDR3. The CDR3 protein is CASSLAGTNTGELFF. CDR3 nucleotide sequence: TGCGCCAGCAGCTTGGCCGGAACGAACACCGGGGAGCTGTTTTTT. The chain links TRBV5-1 to TRBJ2-2; D gene uncertain. The V end was cut by 0 bases, the J end by 0 bases, with 6 bases between. This CDR3 contains 15 residues. Germline values: CDR1 SGHRS, CDR2 YFSETQ.

The rearrangement links TRBV7-2 to TRBJ2-3; no firm D call. Per the germline V gene, CDR1 is SGHTA and CDR2 is FQGNSA. The CDR3 spans 13 residues. Trimming cost V 5 bases and J 11 bases, with 17 bases left between them. The CDR3 DNA follows: TGTGCCAGCAGCCTAAGTCTGAGACGGCAGCAGTATTTT. Protein product: CASSLSLRRQQYF.

This clone was seen a few times. The chain employs TRBV7-2 and TRBJ1-3; 9 positions match TRBD1. CDR1 is SGHTA, CDR2 FQGNSA, per germline. The CDR3 totals 18 residues. V trimming: 2 bases; J trimming: 4 bases; junction bases outside the gene matches: 12. CDR3 protein: CASSLRIPGQGLGNTIYF. For the CDR3, the DNA is TGTGCCAGCAGCTTAAGGATCCCGGGACAGGGTCTCGGAAACACCATATATTTT.

This clone occurred once. The V call is TRBV7-3, the J call TRBJ2-1, with D uncertain. V was clipped by 0 bases and J by 5 bases, with 5 bases between them. Germline V CDR1 and CDR2: SGHTA, FQGTGA. The CDR3 length is 13 residues. CDR3 DNA: TGTGCCAGCAGCTTAACGTGGGACAATGAGCAGTTCTTC. Translation gives CASSLTWDNEQFF.

In this sample, this clone turned up a few times. The CDR3 bases are TGTGCCAGCAGCCCGCGGGAGGGGAAAGAGACCCAGTACTTC. Its protein is CASSPREGKETQYF. The chain links TRBV7-8 to TRBJ2-5; 9 bases are shared with TRBD2. The CDR3 is 14 amino acids. Per germline, CDR1 SGHVS and CDR2 FQNEAQ. V was pared by 5 bases and J by 3 bases, with 4 bases of the junction left unmatched.

The V call is TRBV5-1, the J call TRBJ2-1, with D perhaps TRBD1 (6 bases). V gave up 2 bases and J gave up 3 bases, with 9 bases separating them. Germline V lookup: CDR1 SGHRS, CDR2 YFSETQ. The CDR3 contains 14 residues. CDR3 nucleotides: TGCGCCAGCAGCTTCTCACAGGGCTACAATGAGCAGTTCTTC. Protein product: CASSFSQGYNEQFF.

Turning to this clone: Other DNA variants within this sample encode the same CDR3. V and J are TRBV5-1 and TRBJ2-5; weak D call: TRBD1 (6 bases). This CDR3 is built from 15 residues. The V and J ends lost 1 base and 4 bases respectively, with 14 bases between them. CDR1 is SGHRS, CDR2 YFSETQ, per germline. The CDR3 region is CASSLWQGRGETQYF. CDR3 bases: TGCGCCAGCAGCTTGTGGCAGGGGAGAGGAGAGACCCAGTACTTC. Full variable domain (remainder filled in from reference TRBV5-1 and TRBJ2-5): KAGVTQTPRYLIKTRGQQVTLSCSPISGHRSVSWYQQTPGQGLQFLFEYFSETQRNKGNFPGRFSGRQFSNSRSEMNVSTLELGDSALYLCASSLWQGRGETQYFGPGTRLLVL.

The chain uses TRBV6-1 and TRBJ1-5; D unclear. Germline V gives CDR1 MNHNS, CDR2 SASEGT. Trimming removed 4 bases from V and 7 bases from J, with 5 bases in between. This CDR3 is 11 amino acids long. CDR3 in amino acids: CASSGEQPQHF. The CDR3, as DNA: TGTGCCAGCAGTGGGGAACAGCCCCAGCATTTT.

There are many counts of this clone. V usage is TRBV7-9 and J usage is TRBJ2-1; 11 bases fit TRBD2. CDR1 SEHNR and CDR2 FQNEAQ come from the germline V gene (reference sequence). V dropped 5 bases and J dropped 9; count of bases not matched to a gene: 15. CDR3 length: 17 residues. CDR3 in DNA: TGTGCCAGCAGCCCCGCTCGTCGACTAGCGGGAACGGGTGAGCAGTTCTTC. Encoded protein: CASSPARRLAGTGEQFF.